This is a list of T cell receptor beta chains from one sample in a study of OX40 agonist ivuxolimab in advanced cancers. Assay: immunoSEQ multiplex PCR; the TCRdb copy retains only in-frame clones and omits some. This table holds about 74,000 clones, less than 90% found once. The material was CD4+ or CD8+ T cells sorted from blood, obtained in a trial of the OX40 agonist ivuxolimab. These receptors originate from an adult with an advanced solid tumor such as melanoma, head and neck, liver or kidney cancer. CDR3s include the opening cysteine and the closing phenylalanine or tryptophan. D genes are given only for firm matches. Expanded clones are given a class, and other clones once, few, many or no size at all.

D gene: TRBD2; J gene: TRBJ2-7; V gene: TRBV5-4; clone size: NA; CDR3 DNA: TGTGCCAGCAGAAGAGGACTAGCGGGGGGGGACGAGCAGTACTTC; CDR3 protein: CASRRGLAGGDEQYF
D gene: NA; J gene: TRBJ2-1; V gene: TRBV25-1; clone size: NA; CDR3 DNA: TGTGCCAGCAGGTTAGGGAGCTCCTACAATGAGCAGTTCTTC; CDR3 protein: CASRLGSSYNEQFF
D gene: TRBD1; J gene: TRBJ2-7; V gene: TRBV7-9; clone size: NA; CDR3 DNA: TGTGCCAGCAGCCTCGGGACAGTATACGAGCAGTACTTC; CDR3 protein: CASSLGTVYEQYF
D gene: NA; J gene: TRBJ1-5; V gene: TRBV11-1; clone size: NA; CDR3 DNA: TGTGCCAGCAGCCCCGGGGGGGGCAGCAATCAGCCCCAGCATTTT; CDR3 protein: CASSPGGGSNQPQHF
D gene: NA; J gene: TRBJ1-2; V gene: TRBV14; clone size: NA; CDR3 DNA: TGTGCCAGCAGCCCCCAAGGGCGTTATGGCTACACCTTC; CDR3 protein: CASSPQGRYGYTF
D gene: TRBD1; J gene: TRBJ2-7; V gene: TRBV19; clone size: NA; CDR3 DNA: TGTGCCAGTAGAAGAGACGGGACAGGGTCCTACGAGCAGTACTTC; CDR3 protein: CASRRDGTGSYEQYF
D gene: NA; J gene: TRBJ2-6; V gene: TRBV6-6; clone size: NA; CDR3 DNA: TGTGCCAGCAGGCTCTCTGGGGCCAACGTCCTGACTTTC; CDR3 protein: CASRLSGANVLTF
D gene: TRBD2; J gene: TRBJ2-3; V gene: TRBV11-2; clone size: NA; CDR3 DNA: TGTGCCAGCAGCCAGGGACTAGTCAGCACAGATACGCAGTATTTT; CDR3 protein: CASSQGLVSTDTQYF
D gene: NA; J gene: TRBJ1-2; V gene: TRBV7-9; clone size: NA; CDR3 DNA: TGTGCCAGCAGCGTAGGGTTTGGCGATGGCTACACCTTC; CDR3 protein: CASSVGFGDGYTF
D gene: NA; J gene: TRBJ2-3; V gene: TRBV7-9; clone size: NA; CDR3 DNA: TGTGCCAGCAGCTTAGGACACCGCACAGATACGCAGTATTTT; CDR3 protein: CASSLGHRTDTQYF
D gene: NA; J gene: TRBJ2-2; V gene: TRBV9; clone size: once; CDR3 DNA: TGTGCCAGCAGCGTTGGGCCCACGAACACCGGGGAGCTGTTTTTT; CDR3 protein: CASSVGPTNTGELFF
D gene: NA; J gene: TRBJ2-3; V gene: TRBV29-1; clone size: once; CDR3 DNA: TGCAGCGTTGCCCCTAGCCGACGCACAGATACGCAGTATTTT; CDR3 protein: CSVAPSRRTDTQYF
D gene: NA; J gene: TRBJ2-7; V gene: TRBV12-5; clone size: NA; CDR3 DNA: TGTGCTAGTGGTGACCTATGGGAGCAGTACTTC; CDR3 protein: CASGDLWEQYF
D gene: TRBD1; J gene: TRBJ2-2; V gene: TRBV7-7; clone size: few; CDR3 DNA: TGTGCCAGCAGCCCTACTACCGGACAGGGGATTAACACCGGGGAGCTGTTTTTT; CDR3 protein: CASSPTTGQGINTGELFF
D gene: TRBD1; J gene: TRBJ1-2; V gene: TRBV28; clone size: NA; CDR3 DNA: TGTGCCAGCAGTTTACGTACCCAGGGGGGGGGCTACACCTTC; CDR3 protein: CASSLRTQGGGYTF
D gene: NA; J gene: TRBJ1-2; V gene: TRBV6-6; clone size: NA; CDR3 DNA: TGTGCCAGCACCCCGCGGGGAAACTATGGCTACACCTTC; CDR3 protein: CASTPRGNYGYTF
D gene: NA; J gene: TRBJ2-2; V gene: TRBV4-3; clone size: NA; CDR3 DNA: TGCGCCAGCAGCCTCCGGACCGGGACCGGGGAGCTGTTTTTT; CDR3 protein: CASSLRTGTGELFF
D gene: NA; J gene: TRBJ1-2; V gene: TRBV6-5; clone size: NA; CDR3 DNA: TGTGCCAGCAGTTACTCCGTGGACCGACTATACTATGGCTACACCTTC; CDR3 protein: CASSYSVDRLYYGYTF
D gene: TRBD2; J gene: TRBJ2-1; V gene: TRBV27; clone size: NA; CDR3 DNA: TGTGCCAGCAGTACTAATGTCATAGCGGGAGGGCCTGGGAATGAGCAGTTCTTC; CDR3 protein: CASSTNVIAGGPGNEQFF
D gene: TRBD2; J gene: TRBJ2-3; V gene: TRBV9; clone size: NA; CDR3 DNA: TGTGCCCGCCTAGCGGGGGGGCCAGGCACAGATACGCAGTATTTT; CDR3 protein: CARLAGGPGTDTQYF
D gene: TRBD1; J gene: TRBJ1-6; V gene: TRBV6-6; clone size: NA; CDR3 DNA: TGTGCCAGCAATCCGGGACAGGGACAGTCACCCCTCCACTTT; CDR3 protein: CASNPGQGQSPLHF
D gene: TRBD2; J gene: TRBJ2-1; V gene: TRBV28; clone size: NA; CDR3 DNA: TGTGCCAGCAGCCGAACTAGCGGGGGGACATGGGAGCAGTTCTTC; CDR3 protein: CASSRTSGGTWEQFF
D gene: TRBD2; J gene: TRBJ2-7; V gene: TRBV11-2; clone size: NA; CDR3 DNA: TGTGCCAGCAGCTCCGGGGGGAACGCCTACGAGCAGTACTTC; CDR3 protein: CASSSGGNAYEQYF
D gene: TRBD1; J gene: TRBJ2-3; V gene: TRBV5-1; clone size: NA; CDR3 DNA: TGCGCCAGCAGCTTGGCCCAAGCAGGGGGCTCAACAGATACGCAGTATTTT; CDR3 protein: CASSLAQAGGSTDTQYF
D gene: NA; J gene: TRBJ1-5; V gene: TRBV5-6; clone size: NA; CDR3 DNA: TGTGCCAGCAGCACGGGGGCTTATCAGCCCCAGCATTTT; CDR3 protein: CASSTGAYQPQHF
D gene: NA; J gene: TRBJ1-4; V gene: TRBV5-1; clone size: NA; CDR3 DNA: TGCGCCAGCAGCTTGGGCAGACCAACTAATGAAAAACTGTTTTTT; CDR3 protein: CASSLGRPTNEKLFF
D gene: TRBD1; J gene: TRBJ2-4; V gene: TRBV12-5; clone size: NA; CDR3 DNA: TGTGCTAGTGGTGTCGGACAGGGGAAGGACTTC; CDR3 protein: CASGVGQGKDF
D gene: NA; J gene: TRBJ1-5; V gene: TRBV6-5; clone size: NA; CDR3 DNA: TGTGCCAGCAGATCACGGTTGGATAGCAATCAGCCCCAGCATTTT; CDR3 protein: CASRSRLDSNQPQHF
D gene: NA; J gene: TRBJ2-2; V gene: TRBV7-2; clone size: NA; CDR3 DNA: TGTGCCAGCAGCCACAGGGAGGATACCGGGGAGCTGTTTTTT; CDR3 protein: CASSHREDTGELFF
D gene: NA; J gene: TRBJ2-2; V gene: TRBV7-3; clone size: NA; CDR3 DNA: TGTGCCAGCCGGCACGGGCTGAGCACCGGGGAGCTGTTTTTT; CDR3 protein: CASRHGLSTGELFF
D gene: TRBD2; J gene: TRBJ2-1; V gene: TRBV15; clone size: NA; CDR3 DNA: TGTGCCACCAGCAGAGACAGGGTGACTAGCGGGATCGTCATCAATGAGCAGTTCTTC; CDR3 protein: CATSRDRVTSGIVINEQFF
D gene: NA; J gene: TRBJ1-2; V gene: TRBV6-5; clone size: NA; CDR3 DNA: TGTGCCAGCAGTTACGGGCGGAGGAAAGGCTACACCTTC; CDR3 protein: CASSYGRRKGYTF
D gene: NA; J gene: TRBJ1-1; V gene: TRBV19; clone size: NA; CDR3 DNA: TGTGCCAGTAGTTCTGGACATCCGAACACTGAAGCTTTCTTT; CDR3 protein: CASSSGHPNTEAFF
D gene: NA; J gene: TRBJ2-1; V gene: TRBV28; clone size: NA; CDR3 DNA: TGTGCCAGCCCCCTAGTCAATGAGCAGTTCTTC; CDR3 protein: CASPLVNEQFF
D gene: NA; J gene: TRBJ1-2; V gene: TRBV2; clone size: NA; CDR3 DNA: TGTGCCAGCAGTGGCCTACAGGTGACTAACTATGGCTACACCTTC; CDR3 protein: CASSGLQVTNYGYTF
D gene: NA; J gene: TRBJ2-5; V gene: TRBV29-1; clone size: NA; CDR3 DNA: TGCAGCGTTGAAGAGGGGGGAGGAGGGAGGCCCCAGTACTTC; CDR3 protein: CSVEEGGGGRPQYF
D gene: NA; J gene: TRBJ2-7; V gene: TRBV28; clone size: NA; CDR3 DNA: TGTGCCAGCAGTAACATCAGGGGTGTTTACGAGCAGTACTTC; CDR3 protein: CASSNIRGVYEQYF
D gene: NA; J gene: TRBJ2-5; V gene: TRBV2; clone size: once; CDR3 DNA: TGTGCCAGCAGGCTGATCGGGGAGACCCAGTACTTC; CDR3 protein: CASRLIGETQYF
D gene: TRBD2; J gene: TRBJ2-5; V gene: TRBV19; clone size: once; CDR3 DNA: TGTGCCAGTAGTTCCTATATTGGGGGGGGGTTGGAGACCCAGTACTTC; CDR3 protein: CASSSYIGGGLETQYF
D gene: NA; J gene: TRBJ1-2; V gene: TRBV30; clone size: NA; CDR3 DNA: TGTGCCTGGGGGCTCCCGGGCTTCGGTGGCTACACCTTC; CDR3 protein: CAWGLPGFGGYTF
D gene: NA; J gene: TRBJ1-5; V gene: TRBV7-3; clone size: NA; CDR3 DNA: TGTGCCAGCGCCCTCGGGGTTCAGCCCCAGCATTTT; CDR3 protein: CASALGVQPQHF
D gene: NA; J gene: TRBJ1-2; V gene: TRBV19; clone size: NA; CDR3 DNA: TGTGCCAGTAGTGGGGGACTCTCTAACTATGGCTACACCTTC; CDR3 protein: CASSGGLSNYGYTF
D gene: NA; J gene: TRBJ2-7; V gene: TRBV6-5; clone size: few; CDR3 DNA: TGTGCCAGCAGTGGGACTTCCTACGAGCAGTACTTC; CDR3 protein: CASSGTSYEQYF
D gene: TRBD2; J gene: TRBJ2-1; V gene: TRBV5-8; clone size: NA; CDR3 DNA: TGTGCCAGCAGCTTGGGGGCAGGACTAGCTTTTGATGAGCAGTTCTTC; CDR3 protein: CASSLGAGLAFDEQFF
D gene: NA; J gene: TRBJ1-5; V gene: TRBV14; clone size: NA; CDR3 DNA: TGTGCCAGCAGCCCCTACGGTGGTCCCCAGCATTTT; CDR3 protein: CASSPYGGPQHF
D gene: NA; J gene: TRBJ2-5; V gene: TRBV7-3; clone size: NA; CDR3 DNA: TGTGCCAGCAGCTTGGTCCCGACCGAGACCCAGTACTTC; CDR3 protein: CASSLVPTETQYF
D gene: TRBD1; J gene: TRBJ2-7; V gene: TRBV29-1; clone size: NA; CDR3 DNA: TGCAGCGCACGGGACAGTTCCTACGAGCAGTACTTC; CDR3 protein: CSARDSSYEQYF
D gene: TRBD1; J gene: TRBJ1-1; V gene: TRBV28; clone size: NA; CDR3 DNA: TGTGCCAGCAGCTCATCCGGGACAGGGGACACTGAAGCTTTCTTT; CDR3 protein: CASSSSGTGDTEAFF
D gene: TRBD1; J gene: TRBJ2-2; V gene: TRBV10-3; clone size: once; CDR3 DNA: TGTGCCATCAAGTCCGGGACAGGGGATACCGGGGAGCTGTTTTTT; CDR3 protein: CAIKSGTGDTGELFF
D gene: NA; J gene: TRBJ1-5; V gene: TRBV30; clone size: NA; CDR3 DNA: TGTGCCTGGACACAGAGCGGGGGGCCCTATCAGCCCCAGCATTTT; CDR3 protein: CAWTQSGGPYQPQHF
D gene: NA; J gene: TRBJ2-1; V gene: TRBV7-2; clone size: NA; CDR3 DNA: TGTGCCAGCAGAGGATTGGCCTACAATGAGCAGTTCTTC; CDR3 protein: CASRGLAYNEQFF